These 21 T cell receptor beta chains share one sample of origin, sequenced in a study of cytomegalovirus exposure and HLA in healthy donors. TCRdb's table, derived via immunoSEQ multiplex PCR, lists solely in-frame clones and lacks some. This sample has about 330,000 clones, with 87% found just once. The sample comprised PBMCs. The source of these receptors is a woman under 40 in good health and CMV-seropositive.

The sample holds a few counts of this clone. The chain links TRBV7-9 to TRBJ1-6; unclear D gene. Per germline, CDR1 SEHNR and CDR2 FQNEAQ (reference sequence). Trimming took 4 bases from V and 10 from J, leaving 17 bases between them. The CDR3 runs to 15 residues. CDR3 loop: CASSSLSGMGSPLHF. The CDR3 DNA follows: TGTGCCAGCAGCTCCCTGTCGGGGATGGGATCACCCCTCCACTTT.

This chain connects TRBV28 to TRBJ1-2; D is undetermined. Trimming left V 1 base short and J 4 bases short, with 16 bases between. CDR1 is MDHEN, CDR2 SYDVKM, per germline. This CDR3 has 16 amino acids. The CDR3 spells CASSLSVPGVGYGYTF. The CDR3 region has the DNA TGTGCCAGCAGTTTATCGGTCCCGGGTGTGGGCTATGGCTACACCTTC.

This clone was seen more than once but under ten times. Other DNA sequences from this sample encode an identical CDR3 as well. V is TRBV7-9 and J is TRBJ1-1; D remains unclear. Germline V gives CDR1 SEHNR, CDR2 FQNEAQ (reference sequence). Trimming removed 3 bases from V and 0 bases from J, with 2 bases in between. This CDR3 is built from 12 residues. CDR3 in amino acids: CASSLVNTEAFF. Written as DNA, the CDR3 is TGTGCCAGCAGCTTGGTGAACACTGAAGCTTTCTTT.

The CDR3 loop is CASSLDSNEQFF. The CDR3 DNA reads TGCGCCAGCAGCTTAGACAGTAATGAGCAGTTCTTC. The chain has TRBV5-1 and TRBJ2-1, with D perhaps TRBD1 (5 bases). Trimming removed 2 bases from V and 7 bases from J, with 7 bases in between. The CDR3 loop spans 12 amino acids. Germline V lookup: CDR1 SGHRS, CDR2 YFSETQ.

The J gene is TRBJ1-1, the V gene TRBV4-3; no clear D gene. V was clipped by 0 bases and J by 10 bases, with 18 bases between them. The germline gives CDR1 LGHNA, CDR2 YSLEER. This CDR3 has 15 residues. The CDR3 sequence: CASSQDRNPLNGAFF. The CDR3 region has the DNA TGCGCCAGCAGCCAAGATCGTAACCCCCTAAATGGAGCTTTCTTT.

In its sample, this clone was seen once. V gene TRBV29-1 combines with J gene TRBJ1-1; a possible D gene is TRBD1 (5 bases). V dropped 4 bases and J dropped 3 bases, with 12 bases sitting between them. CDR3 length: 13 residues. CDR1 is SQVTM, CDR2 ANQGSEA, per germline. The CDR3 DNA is TGCAGCGTTGCCAGGGCGAGGGACACTGAAGCTTTCTTT. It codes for CSVARARDTEAFF.

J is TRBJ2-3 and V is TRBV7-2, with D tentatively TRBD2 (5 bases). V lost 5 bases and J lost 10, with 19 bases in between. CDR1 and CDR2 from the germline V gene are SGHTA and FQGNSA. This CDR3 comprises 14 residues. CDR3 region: CASSLNSRASAQYF. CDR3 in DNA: TGTGCCAGCAGCCTAAATTCGAGGGCTAGTGCGCAGTATTTT. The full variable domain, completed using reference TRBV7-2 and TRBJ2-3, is GAGVSQSPSNKVTEKGKDVELRCDPISGHTALYWYRQSLGQGLEFLIYFQGNSAPDKSGLPSDRFSAERTGGSVSTLTIQRTQQEDSAVYLCASSLNSRASAQYFGPGTRLTVL.

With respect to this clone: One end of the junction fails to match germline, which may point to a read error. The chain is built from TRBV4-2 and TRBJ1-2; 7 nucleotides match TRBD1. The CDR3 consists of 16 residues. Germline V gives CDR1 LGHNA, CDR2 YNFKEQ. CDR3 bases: TGTGCCAGCAGCAAAGAGGGGACAGCATTTAACTATGGCTACACCTTC. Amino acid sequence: CASSKEGTAFNYGYTF.

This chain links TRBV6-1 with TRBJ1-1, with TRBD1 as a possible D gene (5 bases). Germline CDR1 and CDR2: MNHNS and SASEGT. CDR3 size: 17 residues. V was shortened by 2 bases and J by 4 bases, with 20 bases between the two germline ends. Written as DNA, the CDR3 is TGTGCCAGCAGTGAACAAGGTTGGGGGTTGGGGATCACTGAAGCTTTCTTT. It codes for CASSEQGWGLGITEAFF.

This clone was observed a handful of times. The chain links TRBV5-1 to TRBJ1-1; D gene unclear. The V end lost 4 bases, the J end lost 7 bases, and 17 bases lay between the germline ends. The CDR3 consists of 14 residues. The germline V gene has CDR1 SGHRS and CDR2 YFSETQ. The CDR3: CASSQRIGAFEAFF. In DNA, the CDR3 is TGCGCCAGCAGCCAGCGTATAGGCGCCTTTGAAGCTTTCTTT. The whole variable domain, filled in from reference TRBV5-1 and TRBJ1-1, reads KAGVTQTPRYLIKTRGQQVTLSCSPISGHRSVSWYQQTPGQGLQFLFEYFSETQRNKGNFPGRFSGRQFSNSRSEMNVSTLELGDSALYLCASSQRIGAFEAFFGQGTRLTVV.

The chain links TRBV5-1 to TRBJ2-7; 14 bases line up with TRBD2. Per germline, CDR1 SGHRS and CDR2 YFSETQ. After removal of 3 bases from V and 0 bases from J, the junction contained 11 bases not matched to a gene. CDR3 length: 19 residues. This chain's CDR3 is CASSSSGTSGRGSSYEQYF. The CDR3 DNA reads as TGCGCCAGCAGCTCTTCAGGGACTAGCGGGAGAGGGAGCTCCTACGAGCAGTACTTC.

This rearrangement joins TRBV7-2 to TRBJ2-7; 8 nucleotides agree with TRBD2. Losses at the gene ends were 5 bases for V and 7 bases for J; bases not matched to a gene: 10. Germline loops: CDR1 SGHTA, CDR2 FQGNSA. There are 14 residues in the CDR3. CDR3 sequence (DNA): TGTGCCAGCAGCCCCATGTCGGTAGCGGGGGAGCAGTACTTC. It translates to CASSPMSVAGEQYF. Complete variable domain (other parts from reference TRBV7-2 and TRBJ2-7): GAGVSQSPSNKVTEKGKDVELRCDPISGHTALYWYRQSLGQGLEFLIYFQGNSAPDKSGLPSDRFSAERTGGSVSTLTIQRTQQEDSAVYLCASSPMSVAGEQYFGPGTRLTVT.

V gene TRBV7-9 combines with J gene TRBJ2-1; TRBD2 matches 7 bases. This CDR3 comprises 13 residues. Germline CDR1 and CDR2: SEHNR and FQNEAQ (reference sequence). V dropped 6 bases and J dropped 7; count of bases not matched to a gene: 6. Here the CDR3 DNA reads TGTGCCAGCAGTCTAACAGCGGGGAATGAGCAGTTCTTC. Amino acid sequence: CASSLTAGNEQFF.

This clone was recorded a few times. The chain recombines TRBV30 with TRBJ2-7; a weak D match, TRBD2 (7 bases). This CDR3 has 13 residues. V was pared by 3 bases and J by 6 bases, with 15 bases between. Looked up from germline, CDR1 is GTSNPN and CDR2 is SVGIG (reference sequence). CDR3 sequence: CAWSGGGGGEQYF. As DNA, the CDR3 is TGTGCCTGGAGCGGAGGGGGGGGCGGCGAGCAGTACTTC.

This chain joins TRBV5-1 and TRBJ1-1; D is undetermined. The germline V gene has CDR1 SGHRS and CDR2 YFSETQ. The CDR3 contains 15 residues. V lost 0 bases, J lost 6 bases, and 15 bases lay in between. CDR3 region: CASSLASLPRAEAFF. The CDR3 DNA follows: TGCGCCAGCAGCTTGGCCTCCCTTCCTAGGGCTGAAGCTTTCTTT. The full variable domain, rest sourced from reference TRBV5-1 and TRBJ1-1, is KAGVTQTPRYLIKTRGQQVTLSCSPISGHRSVSWYQQTPGQGLQFLFEYFSETQRNKGNFPGRFSGRQFSNSRSEMNVSTLELGDSALYLCASSLASLPRAEAFFGQGTRLTVV.

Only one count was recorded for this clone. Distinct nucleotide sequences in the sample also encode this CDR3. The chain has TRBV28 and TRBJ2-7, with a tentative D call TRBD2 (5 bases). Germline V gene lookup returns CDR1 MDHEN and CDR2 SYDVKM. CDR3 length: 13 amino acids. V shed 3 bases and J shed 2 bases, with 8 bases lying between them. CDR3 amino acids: CASSLGGPYEQYF. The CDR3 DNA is TGTGCCAGCAGTTTGGGCGGGCCCTACGAGCAGTACTTC.

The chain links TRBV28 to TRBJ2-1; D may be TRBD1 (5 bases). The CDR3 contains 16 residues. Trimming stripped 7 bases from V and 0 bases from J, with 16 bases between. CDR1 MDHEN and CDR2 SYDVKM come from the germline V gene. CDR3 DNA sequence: TGTGCCAGCAAGACAGTTTCCGGAAGCTCCTACAATGAGCAGTTCTTC. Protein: CASKTVSGSSYNEQFF.

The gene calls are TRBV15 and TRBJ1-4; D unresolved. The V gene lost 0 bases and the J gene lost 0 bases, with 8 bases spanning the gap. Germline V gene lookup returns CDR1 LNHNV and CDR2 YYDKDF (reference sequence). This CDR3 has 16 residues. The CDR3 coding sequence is TGTGCCACCAGCAGAGATAAGGCTGCAACTAATGAAAAACTGTTTTTT. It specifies CATSRDKAATNEKLFF. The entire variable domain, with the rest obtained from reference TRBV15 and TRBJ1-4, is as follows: DAMVIQNPRYQVTQFGKPVTLSCSQTLNHNVMYWYQQKSSQAPKLLFHYYDKDFNNEADTPDNFQSRRPNTSFCFLDIRSPGLGDTAMYLCATSRDKAATNEKLFFGSGTQLSVL.

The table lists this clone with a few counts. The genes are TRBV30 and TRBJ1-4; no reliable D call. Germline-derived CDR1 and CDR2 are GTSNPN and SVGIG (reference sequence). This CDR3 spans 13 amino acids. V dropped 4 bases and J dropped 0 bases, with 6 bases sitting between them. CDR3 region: CAWIPATNEKLFF. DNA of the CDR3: TGTGCCTGGATCCCAGCAACTAATGAAAAACTGTTTTTT.

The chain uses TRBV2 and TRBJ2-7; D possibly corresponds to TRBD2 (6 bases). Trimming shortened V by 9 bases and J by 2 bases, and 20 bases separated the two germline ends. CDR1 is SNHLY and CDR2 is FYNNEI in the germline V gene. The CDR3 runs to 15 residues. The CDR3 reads CASPKRSGSTYEQYF. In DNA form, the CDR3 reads TGTGCCAGTCCTAAGCGTAGCGGATCGACCTACGAGCAGTACTTC.

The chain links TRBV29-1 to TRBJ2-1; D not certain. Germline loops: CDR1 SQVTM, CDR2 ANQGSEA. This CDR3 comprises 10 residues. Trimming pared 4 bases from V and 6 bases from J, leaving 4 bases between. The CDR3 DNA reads TGCAGCGTTGTTATCAATGAGCAGTTCTTC. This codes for CSVVINEQFF.